This T cell receptor beta chain emerged from a study of T cells in Graves' hyperthyroidism and ophthalmopathy. Study findings and constraints: Clonotypes that were expanded in thyroid above 0.001 mostly appeared in blood too. Through a model of 13 V-J features, ophthalmopathy was separated from stable hyperthyroidism.

Participants, patients aged 18 to 65, had newly diagnosed hyperthyroidism with a duration under 2 months. RNA transcripts provided the source from which TCR beta CDR3 regions were amplified. HTBI primers were the set used in a first-round RT-PCR of the TCR CDR3. TCRdb itself ran the multiplex PCR reads through MiXCR, one entry per CDR3 protein. The data contain around 400,000 distinct CDR3 sequences, approximately 15% of them singletons. The CDR3 is 16 amino acids. V lost 1 base to trimming and J lost 5 bases; unmatched junction nucleotides: 9. Germline CDR1 SGHVS, CDR2 FNYEAQ. This clonotype has a handful of counts. The antigen is undetermined.

The receptor was isolated from a woman in her late teens or twenties with Graves' hyperthyroidism that later progressed to Graves' ophthalmopathy. Sequenced input: blood. The V and J genes are TRBV7-6 and TRBJ2-7; 9 bases align to TRBD1. CDR3 amino acids: CASSLGTGERNDEQYF. CDR3 in DNA: TGTGCCAGCAGCTTAGGGACAGGGGAGAGAAACGACGAGCAGTACTTC.